Given below is one T cell receptor beta chain in context. Its antigen is as yet unknown. The data were taken from a study of monozygotic twins with inflammatory bowel disease. Reanalyzing the 5' RACE reads, TCRdb keeps one entry per CDR3 protein, without DNA. The specimen's table records under 200,000 distinct CDR3 sequences. The CDR3 is 14 residues long. In germline, CDR1 is DFQATT, CDR2 SNEGSKA (reference sequence). Notes on the study in general: Especially with disease activity, IBD patients had fewer clonotypes in common with others than healthy twins did.

Sequencing was performed on blood. The rearrangement links TRBV20-1 to TRBJ2-1; no DNA is available, so the TRBD2 call from TCRdb remains unchecked. This clonotype was sampled from a human donor with ulcerative colitis or Crohn's disease, or a healthy co-twin of an affected twin (not recorded which). The CDR3 sequence is CSARGRLGESEQFF.